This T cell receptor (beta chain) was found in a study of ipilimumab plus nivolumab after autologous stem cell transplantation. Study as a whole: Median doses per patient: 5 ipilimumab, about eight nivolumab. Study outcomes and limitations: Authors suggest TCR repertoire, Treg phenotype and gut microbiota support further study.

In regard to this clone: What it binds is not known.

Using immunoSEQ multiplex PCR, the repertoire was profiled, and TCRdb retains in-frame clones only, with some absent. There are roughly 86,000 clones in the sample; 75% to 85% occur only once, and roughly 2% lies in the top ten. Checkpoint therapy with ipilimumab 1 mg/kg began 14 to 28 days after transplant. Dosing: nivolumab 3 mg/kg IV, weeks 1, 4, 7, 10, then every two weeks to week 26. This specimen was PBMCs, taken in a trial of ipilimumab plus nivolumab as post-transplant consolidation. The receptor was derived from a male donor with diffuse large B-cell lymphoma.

This CDR3 is CASMTRPGNTIYF. The CDR3 DNA reads TGTGCCAGTATGACAAGGCCTGGAAACACCATATATTTT. The chain uses TRBV19 and TRBJ1-3, with D hard to call. The CDR3 consists of 13 residues. Per germline, CDR1 LNHDA and CDR2 SQIVND (reference sequence). The V gene lost 7 bases and the J gene lost 2 bases, with 9 bases spanning the gap.